A single T cell receptor beta chain is shown here with its context. Its specificity is unknown. The CDR3 has 11 amino acids. V lost 4 bases and J lost 4, with 3 bases in between. From germline, CDR1 is MNHEY and CDR2 SVGAGI. The table came from immunoSEQ multiplex PCR; TCRdb's copy has only in-frame clones and leaves some out. Of 2 million or so clones listed, 95% are singletons. The data derive from a study of shared clonotypes between healthy human individuals. The wider study: The donor group consisted of two women and a few men, aged 18 to 49. CD8 memory received one plate per donor, CD8 naive two, CD4 memory three and CD4 naive three.

The study's findings and limits: Generally, estimated richness proved larger in naive subsets than it did in memory subsets. Generation probabilities were higher for clonotypes shared across all four sorted-subset donors than for unshared ones.

The sequence derives from a man aged 18 to 29 in good health. The rearrangement uses TRBV6-5 and TRBJ2-3; D is undetermined. Sequencing was done on a sample of naive CD4+ T cells sorted from blood. Subset reported: CD45RA+ positively selected. In nucleotides, the CDR3 is TGTGCCAGCAGTTTCGCAGATACGCAGTATTTT. Encoded protein: CASSFADTQYF.